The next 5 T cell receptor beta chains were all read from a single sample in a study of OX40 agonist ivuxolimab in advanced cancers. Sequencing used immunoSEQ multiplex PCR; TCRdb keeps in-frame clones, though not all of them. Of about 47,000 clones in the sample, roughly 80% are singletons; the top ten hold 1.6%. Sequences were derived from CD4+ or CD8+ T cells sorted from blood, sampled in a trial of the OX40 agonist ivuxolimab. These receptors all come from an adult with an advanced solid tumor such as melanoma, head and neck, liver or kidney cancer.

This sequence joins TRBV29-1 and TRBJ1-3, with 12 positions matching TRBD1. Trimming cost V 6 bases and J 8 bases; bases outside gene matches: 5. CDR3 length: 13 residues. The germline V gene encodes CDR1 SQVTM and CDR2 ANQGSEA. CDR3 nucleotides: TGCAGCGTAGGGACAGGGGGCTCAGACACCATATATTTT. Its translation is CSVGTGGSDTIYF.

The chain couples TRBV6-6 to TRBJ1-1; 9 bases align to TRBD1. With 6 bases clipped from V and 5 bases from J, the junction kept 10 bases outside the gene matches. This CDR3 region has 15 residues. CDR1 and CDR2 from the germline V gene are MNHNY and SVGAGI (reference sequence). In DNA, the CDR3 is TGTGCCAGCAGGAAGGACAGGGGATGGGAAACTGAAGCTTTCTTT. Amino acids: CASRKDRGWETEAFF.

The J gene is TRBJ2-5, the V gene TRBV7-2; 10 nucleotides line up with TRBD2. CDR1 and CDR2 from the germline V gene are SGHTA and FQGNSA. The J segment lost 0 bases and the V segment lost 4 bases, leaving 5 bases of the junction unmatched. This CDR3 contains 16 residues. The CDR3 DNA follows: TGTGCCAGCAGCTCCCTACTAGCGGGAAACCAAGAGACCCAGTACTTC. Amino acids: CASSSLLAGNQETQYF.

The CDR3 bases are TGTGCCAGCAGCCCCCTCGACGAGCAGTACTTC. This gives the protein CASSPLDEQYF. V usage is TRBV7-8 and J usage is TRBJ2-7; unclear D gene. The CDR3 runs 11 residues. Deletions cut 5 bases from V and 5 bases from J, with 7 bases between. Germline CDR1 SGHVS, CDR2 FQNEAQ.

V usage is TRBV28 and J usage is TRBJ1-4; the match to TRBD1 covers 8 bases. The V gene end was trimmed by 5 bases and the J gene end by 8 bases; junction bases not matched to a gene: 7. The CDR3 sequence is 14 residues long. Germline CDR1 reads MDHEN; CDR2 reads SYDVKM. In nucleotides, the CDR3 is TGTGCCAGCAGTAAGACAGGGGAGTACGAAAAACTGTTTTTT. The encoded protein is CASSKTGEYEKLFF.